Following are 10 T cell receptor beta chains from one sample sequenced in a study of human T cells and chemical hapten exposure (dated by TCRdb to the early 2020s). Library construction relied on RACE. The listed sequencing device is NextSeq 500. TCRdb reprocessed the public reads (quality trimming at Q25 with fastp, clone calling with MiXCR) and kept in-frame beta chains. Entries are consolidated by CDR3 protein sequence, retaining the most common genes and DNA. This sample gives approximately 260,000 distinct CDR3 sequences in total; approximately 8.6% of them show up just once. The ten largest clones take up over 2% of the sample. Sample time point, as interpreted from the label and publication: pre-sensitization, week 0. The treatment or condition label, read with the paper, signifies: therapeutic diphenylcyclopropenone sensitization with weekly scalp DPC. The input for sequencing was whole blood, taken in connection with sensitization to the hapten diphenylcyclopropenone (DPC). Receptors were obtained from a woman between 35 and 50 years old with alopecia areata. Some clones in this sample may be carry-over from other donors' samples.

This clonotype turned up a few times. The chain joins TRBV11-2 to TRBJ2-3; D is ambiguous. The V end was cut by 10 bases, the J end by 9 bases, with 11 bases between. The CDR3 sequence is 10 residues long. Germline V gives CDR1 SGHAT, CDR2 FQNNGV. The CDR3 DNA sequence: TGTGCCACCGAGACCACAACGCAGTATTTT. It specifies CATETTTQYF.

The chain couples TRBV6-1 to TRBJ2-7, with D maybe TRBD2 (6 bases). V was shortened by 2 bases and J by 3 bases, with 11 bases between the two germline ends. CDR3 size: 14 residues. CDR1 is MNHNS and CDR2 is SASEGT in the germline V gene. The CDR3 is CASSETLAIYEQYF. As DNA, the CDR3 is TGTGCCAGCAGTGAAACACTAGCTATCTACGAGCAGTACTTC.

This clonotype was observed at least ten times. This chain joins TRBV20-1 and TRBJ2-7; 7 nucleotides agree with TRBD2. The CDR3 covers 14 residues. Germline CDR1 and CDR2: DFQATT and SNEGSKA (reference sequence). After removal of 3 bases from V and 0 bases from J, the junction contained 5 bases not matched to a gene. This CDR3 reads CSASVQRGSYEQYF. CDR3 DNA: TGCAGTGCTAGTGTCCAGCGGGGCTCCTACGAGCAGTACTTC.

This clonotype occurred many times. V and J are TRBV28 and TRBJ1-4; TRBD1 might be the D (5 bases). Trimming left V 8 bases short and J 4 bases short, with 23 bases between. This CDR3 contains 17 residues. Germline assignment: CDR1 MDHEN and CDR2 SYDVKM. CDR3 nucleotide sequence: TGTGCCAGCGTCGGACCTACAGGACCAATCATTAATGAAAAACTGTTTTTT. Its translation: CASVGPTGPIINEKLFF.

This clonotype was detected a few times. This chain connects TRBV6-6 to TRBJ1-1; 9 bases match TRBD1. This CDR3 contains 15 residues. CDR1 is MNHNY and CDR2 is SVGAGI in the germline V gene (reference sequence). J was trimmed by 11 bases and V by 2 bases; bases with no gene match: 12. The CDR3 DNA reads TGTGCCAGCAGTTACCAAGAACAGGGGGCACAAGGGGCTTTCTTT. Its translation is CASSYQEQGAQGAFF.

This clonotype was found a few times. This chain joins TRBV28 and TRBJ1-5; D gene uncertain. Per the germline V gene, CDR1 is MDHEN and CDR2 is SYDVKM. The CDR3 length is 18 residues. Deletions cut 1 base from V and 4 bases from J, with 20 bases between. Here the CDR3 reads CASSLSPGLGSLNQPQHF. The CDR3 DNA reads TGTGCCAGCAGTTTATCGCCGGGTTTGGGCAGTTTGAATCAGCCCCAGCATTTT.

This clonotype was counted between two and nine times. The rearrangement links TRBV28 to TRBJ2-5, with 8 bases fitting TRBD2. The V segment lost 6 bases and the J segment 5 bases; nucleotides outside the gene matches: 8. Germline V gene sequence: CDR1 MDHEN, CDR2 SYDVKM. This CDR3 contains 14 residues. The CDR3 spells CASSPGGSAETQYF. The CDR3 DNA sequence: TGTGCCAGCAGCCCGGGGGGGTCAGCCGAGACCCAGTACTTC.

The sample holds a few counts of this clonotype. The V gene is TRBV28, the J gene TRBJ1-4; the match to TRBD1 covers 7 bases. Trimming took 6 bases from V and 6 from J; bases not matched to a gene: 7. CDR3 length: 14 residues. Germline V gene data show CDR1 as MDHEN and CDR2 as SYDVKM. The CDR3 bases are TGTGCCAGCAGCTCCGGGACAGCCTATGAAAAACTGTTTTTT. Translated, it gives CASSSGTAYEKLFF.

The chain employs TRBV20-1 and TRBJ1-4; D is unresolved. V shed 1 base and J shed 2 bases, with 8 bases lying between them. This CDR3 has 14 residues. From germline, CDR1 is DFQATT and CDR2 SNEGSKA (reference sequence). CDR3 sequence: CSARGASTNEKLFF. DNA of the CDR3: TGCAGTGCTAGAGGCGCCTCTACTAATGAAAAACTGTTTTTT.

This clonotype was seen repeatedly, ten times or more. The chain couples TRBV18 to TRBJ2-5; the match to TRBD1 covers 8 bases. In germline, CDR1 is KGHSH, CDR2 LQKENI. V was clipped by 6 bases and J by 1 base; unmatched bases: 16. CDR3 length: 18 residues. The CDR3 sequence is CASSQNLPTGDIQETQYF. The CDR3 DNA sequence: TGTGCCAGCTCTCAAAATCTGCCGACAGGGGATATCCAAGAGACCCAGTACTTC. Full variable domain (missing parts from reference TRBV18 and TRBJ2-5): NAGVMQNPRHLVRRRGQEARLRCSPMKGHSHVYWYRQLPEEGLKFMVYLQKENIIDESGMPKERFSAEFPKEGPSILRIQQVVRGDSAAYFCASSQNLPTGDIQETQYFGPGTRLLVL.